These 14 T cell receptor beta chains originate from one sample sequenced in a study of OX40 agonist ivuxolimab in advanced cancers. TCRdb keeps only in-frame clones here, not all; method: immunoSEQ multiplex PCR. This sample has under 15,000 clones; over 70% occur once, and the top ten carry more than 20%. The sequences come from CD4+ or CD8+ T cells sorted from blood, collected in a trial of the OX40 agonist ivuxolimab. These receptors all stem from an adult with an advanced solid tumor such as melanoma, head and neck, liver or kidney cancer.

The chain carries TRBV19 and TRBJ2-1; D not resolved. The length of the CDR3 is 15 residues. Trimming took off 6 bases at V and 2 bases at J, with 14 bases between the two ends. Germline V lookup: CDR1 LNHDA, CDR2 SQIVND (reference sequence). CDR3 in DNA: TGTGCCAGTAGAATTGACCGAGACCCCTACAATGAGCAGTTCTTC. Its translation is CASRIDRDPYNEQFF.

The chain combines TRBV7-6 with TRBJ1-2; D may be TRBD1 (5 bases). The V end lost 4 bases, the J end lost 8 bases, and 14 bases lay between the germline ends. This CDR3 has 13 amino acids. The germline CDR1 and CDR2 sequences are SGHVS and FNYEAQ. Written as DNA, the CDR3 is TGTGCCAGCAGCTCGGACATGGACGGAGGCTACACCTTC. Protein: CASSSDMDGGYTF.

The rearrangement joins TRBV28 to TRBJ2-7; TRBD1 agrees at 7 bases. CDR3 length equals 14 residues. Germline CDR1 reads MDHEN; CDR2 reads SYDVKM. The trim removed 5 bases at V and 0 bases at J, leaving 4 bases unmatched. The CDR3 region has the DNA TGTGCCAGCAGTGGGACAGTGAGCTCCTACGAGCAGTACTTC. It is translated as CASSGTVSSYEQYF.

The V and J genes are TRBV6-5 and TRBJ1-1, with D tentatively TRBD1 (5 bases). The CDR3 sequence is 13 residues long. V shed 2 bases and J shed 7 bases, with 11 bases lying between them. Germline values: CDR1 MNHEY, CDR2 SVGAGI. CDR3 in amino acids: CASSYDPGDEAFF. The CDR3 DNA follows: TGTGCCAGCAGTTACGACCCGGGGGATGAAGCTTTCTTT.

The table lists this clone with a few counts. CDR3 loop: CAWSRVEAFF. CDR3 DNA sequence: TGTGCCTGGAGTCGGGTTGAAGCTTTCTTT. The chain joins TRBV30 to TRBJ1-1; D not certain. There are 10 residues in the CDR3. Germline values: CDR1 GTSNPN, CDR2 SVGIG (reference sequence). Deletions cut 2 bases from V and 7 bases from J, with 5 bases between.

This clone was detected only once. The gene calls are TRBV27 and TRBJ1-1; D is unclear. The CDR3 extends over 14 amino acids. V gave up 2 bases and J gave up 5 bases, with 12 bases separating them. Germline CDR1 and CDR2: MNHEY and SMNVEV (reference sequence). DNA of the CDR3: TGTGCCAGCAGTTTACCGGGGATGAGGACTGAAGCTTTCTTT. As protein: CASSLPGMRTEAFF.

The rearrangement joins TRBV6-4 to TRBJ2-3; D gene uncertain. The V gene's germline CDR1 is MRHNA and CDR2 SNTAGT. The CDR3 contains 16 residues. V was shortened by 2 bases and J by 0 bases, with 12 bases between the two germline ends. CDR3 sequence: CASSDLAATSTDTQYF. The DNA for the CDR3 is TGTGCCAGCAGTGACCTGGCTGCTACTAGCACAGATACGCAGTATTTT.

This clone has a single count. The V call is TRBV5-4, the J call TRBJ2-7; possibly TRBD1 or TRBD2 for D (5 bases each). The germline V gene has CDR1 SGHNT and CDR2 YYREEE (reference sequence). The CDR3 is 15 amino acids. V was pared by 1 base and J by 0 bases, with 11 bases between. The CDR3 sequence is CASSLQGARSYEQYF. The CDR3 DNA reads TGTGCCAGCAGCTTGCAGGGAGCCCGCTCCTACGAGCAGTACTTC.

The chain carries TRBV4-2 and TRBJ2-2; 8 positions match TRBD1. The junction had 8 bases not matched to a gene; V was cut back by 6 bases and J by 2 bases. In germline, CDR1 is LGHNA, CDR2 YNFKEQ. The CDR3 extends over 16 amino acids. CDR3 amino acids: CASSLGTGTNTGELFF. In nucleotides, the CDR3 is TGTGCCAGCAGTCTCGGGACAGGTACCAACACCGGGGAGCTGTTTTTT.

The gene calls are TRBV30 and TRBJ2-3; 9 nucleotides line up with TRBD2. The CDR3 covers 14 residues. The V segment lost 7 bases and the J segment 2 bases; nucleotides outside the gene matches: 7. CDR1 is GTSNPN and CDR2 is SVGIG in the germline V gene (reference sequence). The CDR3 reads CASPLAGLTDTQYF. Here the CDR3 DNA reads TGTGCCTCCCCTCTAGCGGGACTCACAGATACGCAGTATTTT.

The V gene is TRBV19, the J gene TRBJ1-4; the match to TRBD1 covers 9 bases. The CDR3 contains 15 residues. With V trimmed by 6 bases and J by 8 bases, 10 bases remained unmatched. The germline gives CDR1 LNHDA, CDR2 SQIVND (reference sequence). CDR3 in amino acids: CASSSAGTGNEKLFF. CDR3 DNA sequence: TGTGCCAGTAGCTCCGCCGGGACAGGGAACGAAAAACTGTTTTTT.

The V call is TRBV11-1, the J call TRBJ1-2; D possibly corresponds to TRBD1 (6 bases). CDR1 and CDR2 from the germline V gene are SGHAT and FQDESV (reference sequence). This CDR3 region has 15 residues. V was cut by 2 bases and J by 2 bases, with 12 bases left in between. CDR3 loop: CASSLFPGENYGYTF. The CDR3 DNA is TGTGCCAGCAGCTTATTTCCAGGGGAAAACTATGGCTACACCTTC.

The chain recombines TRBV30 with TRBJ1-2; TRBD1 is a possible D gene (5 bases). Germline V gives CDR1 GTSNPN, CDR2 SVGIG (reference sequence). V was pared by 1 base and J by 7 bases, with 16 bases between. The CDR3 runs to 14 residues. The DNA for the CDR3 is TGTGCCTGGAGTGCAACAGGAAACTCCTTTGGCTACACCTTC. This gives the protein CAWSATGNSFGYTF.

This clone was seen a handful of times. The chain joins TRBV5-6 to TRBJ1-6; D is perhaps TRBD1 (6 bases). CDR3 length equals 16 residues. The germline CDR1 and CDR2 sequences are SGHDT and YYEEEE. V lost 5 bases, J lost 9 bases, and 21 bases lay in between. DNA for the CDR3: TGTGCCAGCAGATTCAACTCACAGGGTGTGAGTTCACCCCTCCACTTT. It specifies CASRFNSQGVSSPLHF.